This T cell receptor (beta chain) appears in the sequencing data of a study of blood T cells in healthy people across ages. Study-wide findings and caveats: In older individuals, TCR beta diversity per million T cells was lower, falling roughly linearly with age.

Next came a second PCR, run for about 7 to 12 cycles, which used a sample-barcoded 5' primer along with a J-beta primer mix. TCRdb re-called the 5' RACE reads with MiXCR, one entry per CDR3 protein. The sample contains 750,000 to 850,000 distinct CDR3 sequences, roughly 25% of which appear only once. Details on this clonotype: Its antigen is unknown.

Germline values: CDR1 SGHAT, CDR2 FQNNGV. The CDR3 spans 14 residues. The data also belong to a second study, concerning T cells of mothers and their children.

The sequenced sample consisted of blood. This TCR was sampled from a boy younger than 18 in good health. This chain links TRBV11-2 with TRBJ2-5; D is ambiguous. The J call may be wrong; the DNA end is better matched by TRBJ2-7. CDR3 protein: CASSEQWPTYEQYF. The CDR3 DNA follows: TGTGCCAGCAGCGAGCAATGGCCGACCTACGAGCAGTACTTC.